This is a list of T cell receptor beta chains from one sample in a study of cytomegalovirus exposure and HLA in healthy donors. Sequenced by immunoSEQ multiplex PCR; TCRdb stores in-frame clones only, minus some. The sample includes about 120,000 clones, around 85% of them seen just once. The sequencing sample was made of PBMCs. The receptors come from a woman aged 25 to 39 in good health and CMV-seronegative. The CDR3 runs from the conserved cysteine through the conserved F or W. The order of the fields is D gene, J gene, clone size, V gene, CDR3 DNA, CDR3 protein. A D gene is named only where the DNA matches it firmly. Some rows mark clone size as missing; the rest say once, few, many or name a class of expanded clone.

>TRBD2|TRBJ2-3|.|TRBV6-1
TGTGCCAGCAGGACCGGGACTAGTCGTCCAGATACGCAGTATTTT
CASRTGTSRPDTQYF
>.|TRBJ2-7|once|TRBV18
TGTGCCAGCTCACGCGAACAGGGAACCTACGAGCAGTACTTC
CASSREQGTYEQYF
>TRBD1|TRBJ1-5|.|TRBV15
TGTGCCACCAGCATGGACAGGGGGCCGAATCAGCCCCAGCATTTT
CATSMDRGPNQPQHF
>.|TRBJ2-7|.|TRBV30
TGTGCCTGGACCCGTCCTCGGGGAACCTACGAGCAGTACTTC
CAWTRPRGTYEQYF
>TRBD1|TRBJ2-7|.|TRBV10-3
TGTGCCATCAGCCGAGAGGGACAGAGCTCCTACGAGCAGTACTTC
CAISREGQSSYEQYF
>.|TRBJ1-6|.|TRBV15
TGTGCCACCAGCAGAGATGTTTTTGGGGCCAATTCACCCCTCCACTTT
CATSRDVFGANSPLHF
>.|TRBJ1-5|few|TRBV7-9
TGTGCCAGCAGCATGGCAGGGGCCTTAGATCAGCCCCAGCATTTT
CASSMAGALDQPQHF
>.|TRBJ1-1|.|TRBV7-6
TGTGCCAGCAGCCCCCGCAGAGGGGAGGGCACTGAAGCTTTCTTT
CASSPRRGEGTEAFF
>.|TRBJ1-2|.|TRBV19
TGTGCCAGTAGTATCCCCCGGGACACAGCTTGGGTACGGGGCTACACCTTC
CASSIPRDTAWVRGYTF
>.|TRBJ2-3|.|TRBV4-1
TGCGCCAGCAGCCAAGAAGGATGGACTAGCACAGATACGCAGTATTTT
CASSQEGWTSTDTQYF
>.|TRBJ1-2|few|TRBV4-1
TGCGCCAGCAGCCAGTGGGGCCCAGGCTATGGCTACACCTTC
CASSQWGPGYGYTF
>.|TRBJ2-3|.|TRBV13
TGTGCCAGCAGCCCGGGAACAGATACGCAGTATTTT
CASSPGTDTQYF
>.|TRBJ1-2|once|TRBV19
TGTGCCAGTAGTATGTCGGCAGGGGAACGGGGCTACACCTTC
CASSMSAGERGYTF
>.|TRBJ1-1|.|TRBV30
TGTGCCTGGAGTATAGGGGCCGCCCTCACTGAAGCTTTCTTT
CAWSIGAALTEAFF
>.|TRBJ2-3|.|TRBV7-2
TGTGCCAGCAGCTTAGGACTCGCCGTTGATACGCAGTATTTT
CASSLGLAVDTQYF
>TRBD1|TRBJ2-5|.|TRBV19
TGTGCCAGTAGTACCCCCCGGGACAGCCGCCAAGAGACCCAGTACTTC
CASSTPRDSRQETQYF
>.|TRBJ2-6|once|TRBV5-8
TGTGCCAGCAGCTTCAGGGTTAGTGGGGCCAACGTCCTGACTTTC
CASSFRVSGANVLTF
>TRBD1|TRBJ2-2|.|TRBV9
TGTGCCAGCAGACCCGGGACAGGGACCGGGGAGCTGTTTTTT
CASRPGTGTGELFF
>TRBD1|TRBJ1-4|.|TRBV30
TGTGCCTATGACAGGGTGGAGGGTGATGAAAAACTGTTTTTT
CAYDRVEGDEKLFF
>.|TRBJ2-1|.|TRBV11-2
TGTGCCAGCAGCTTAGGGAGGGAAGGTGAGCAGTTCTTC
CASSLGREGEQFF
>TRBD1|TRBJ1-5|.|TRBV27
TGTGCCAGCAGTTTATCAGGACAGGGGCATCAGCCCCAGCATTTT
CASSLSGQGHQPQHF
>.|TRBJ1-2|once|TRBV12-5
TGTGCTAGTGGTTTGGTACGGGGAGGGGGAAGAGCTAACTATGGCTACACCTTC
CASGLVRGGGRANYGYTF
>.|TRBJ1-1|.|TRBV27
TGTGCCAGCAGTTTGGGGAAGACAGGATTAATAGTGAACACTGAAGCTTTCTTT
CASSLGKTGLIVNTEAFF
>.|TRBJ1-6|.|TRBV4-2
TGTGCCAGCAGCCAAGAGCTTGGGCAGATTAATTCACCCCTCCACTTT
CASSQELGQINSPLHF
>TRBD2|TRBJ2-5|.|TRBV30
TGTGCCTGGGGGAGGTCCGGGGGGTTGAAGACCCAGTACTTC
CAWGRSGGLKTQYF
>.|TRBJ1-5|.|TRBV9
TGTGCCAGCAGCGAGGGGGACGGCAATCAGCCCCAGCATTTT
CASSEGDGNQPQHF
>TRBD1|TRBJ1-4|.|TRBV7-9
TGTGCCAGCAGCTACGGGACAGGGGGGAATGAAAAACTGTTTTTT
CASSYGTGGNEKLFF
>TRBD2|TRBJ2-3|once|TRBV7-6
TGTGCCAGCAGCTTAGCGGGAGTTAGCGGGGGGACAGATACGCAGTATTTT
CASSLAGVSGGTDTQYF